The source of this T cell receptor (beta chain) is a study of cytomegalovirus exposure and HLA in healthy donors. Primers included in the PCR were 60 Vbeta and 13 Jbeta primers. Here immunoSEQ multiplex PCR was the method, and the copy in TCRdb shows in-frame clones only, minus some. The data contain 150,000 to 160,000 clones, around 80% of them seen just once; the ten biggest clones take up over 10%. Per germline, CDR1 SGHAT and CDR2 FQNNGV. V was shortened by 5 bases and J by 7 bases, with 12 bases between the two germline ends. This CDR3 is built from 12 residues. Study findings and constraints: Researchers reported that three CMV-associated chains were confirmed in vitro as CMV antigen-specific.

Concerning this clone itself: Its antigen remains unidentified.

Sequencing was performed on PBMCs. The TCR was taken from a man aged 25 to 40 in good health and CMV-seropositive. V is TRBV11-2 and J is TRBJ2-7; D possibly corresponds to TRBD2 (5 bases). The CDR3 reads CASSRPTGEQYF. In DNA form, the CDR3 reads TGTGCCAGCAGCCGACCGACGGGAGAGCAGTACTTC.